The rows below give T cell receptor beta chains drawn from one sample of a study of CXCR3-negative and CXCR3-positive naive CD8 T cells. TCRdb reworked the 5' RACE reads into one entry per CDR3 protein, no DNA. Its table lists around 140,000 distinct CDR3 sequences. The sample taken for sequencing was naive CXCR3+ CD8+ T cells from blood. Receptors originate from a human donor in good health. Some clones in this sample may be carry-over from other donors' samples. CDR3s include the opening cysteine and the closing phenylalanine or tryptophan.

>TRBJ2-3|TRBV7-3
CASSLMNTDTQYF
>TRBJ1-1|TRBV12-3/TRBV12-4
CAIIQANAEAFF
>TRBJ2-1|TRBV4-2
CASSQWDQKQFF
>TRBJ2-5|TRBV11-2
CASSLAHKETQYF
>TRBJ2-7|TRBV24-1
CATSDAGSSYEQYF
>TRBJ2-7|TRBV7-9
CASSFPHSYEQYF
>TRBJ1-5|TRBV4-2
CASSQGVDSNQPQHF
>TRBJ2-5|TRBV5-6
CASSLVGLEYQETQYF
>TRBJ2-1|TRBV2
CASSHRLAVDNEQFF
>TRBJ2-5|TRBV12-3/TRBV12-4
CASSLLGQGIETQYF
>TRBJ2-7|TRBV7-6
CASSLVRGADEQYF